Detailed here is one T cell receptor (beta chain). What it recognizes is unknown. This sample was included in a study of T-cell memory formation after mild COVID-19. TCRdb ran MiXCR on the 5' RACE reads and lists one entry per CDR3 protein. The sample includes fewer than 650,000 distinct CDR3 sequences, 17% seen only once; the top ten take about 8.1%. General observations from the study: Second-wave clones with a day 37 peak had unconfirmed SARS-CoV-2 specificity.

The CDR3 extends over 18 amino acids. Germline trimming cut 6 bases from V and 2 bases from J; bases unmatched to any gene: 11. Germline-derived CDR1 and CDR2 are DFQATT and SNEGSKA (reference sequence). The receptor was derived from an adult woman who had mild COVID-19 (a few samples of this study predate the infection). Cell type and time point are not known. The sequenced sample consisted of PBMCs or a T cell subset sorted from them (not recorded which). The rearrangement uses TRBV20-1 and TRBJ2-1; 15 nucleotides line up with TRBD2. CDR3 in amino acids: CSAPGTSGGLSPYNEQFF. For the CDR3, the DNA is TGCAGTGCGCCCGGGACTAGCGGGGGGCTGAGCCCCTACAATGAGCAGTTCTTC.